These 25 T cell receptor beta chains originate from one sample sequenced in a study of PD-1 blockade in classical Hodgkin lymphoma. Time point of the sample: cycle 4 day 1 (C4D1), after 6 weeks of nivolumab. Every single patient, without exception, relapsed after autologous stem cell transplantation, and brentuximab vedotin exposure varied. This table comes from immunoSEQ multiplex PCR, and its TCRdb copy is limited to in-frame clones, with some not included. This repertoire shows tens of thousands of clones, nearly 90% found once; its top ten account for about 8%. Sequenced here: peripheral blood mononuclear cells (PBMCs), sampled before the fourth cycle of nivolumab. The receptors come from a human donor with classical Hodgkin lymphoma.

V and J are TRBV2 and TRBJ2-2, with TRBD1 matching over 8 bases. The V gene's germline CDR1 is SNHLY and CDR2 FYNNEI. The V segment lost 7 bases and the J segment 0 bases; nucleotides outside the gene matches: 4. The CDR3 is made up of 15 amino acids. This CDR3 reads CASIRTGPNTGELFF. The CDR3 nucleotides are TGTGCCAGCATCAGGACAGGGCCGAACACCGGGGAGCTGTTTTTT.

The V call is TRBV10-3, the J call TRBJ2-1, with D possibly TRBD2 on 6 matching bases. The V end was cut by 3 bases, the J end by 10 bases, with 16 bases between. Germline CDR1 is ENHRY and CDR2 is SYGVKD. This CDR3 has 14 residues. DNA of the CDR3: TGTGCCATCAGTGATTCTGGGACTCAATCCGAGCAGTTCTTC. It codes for CAISDSGTQSEQFF.

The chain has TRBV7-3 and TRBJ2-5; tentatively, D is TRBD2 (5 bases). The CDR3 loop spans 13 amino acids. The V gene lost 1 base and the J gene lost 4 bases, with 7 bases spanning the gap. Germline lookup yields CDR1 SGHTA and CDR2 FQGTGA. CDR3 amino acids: CASSLREGETQYF. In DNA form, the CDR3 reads TGTGCCAGCAGCTTAAGAGAGGGAGAGACCCAGTACTTC.

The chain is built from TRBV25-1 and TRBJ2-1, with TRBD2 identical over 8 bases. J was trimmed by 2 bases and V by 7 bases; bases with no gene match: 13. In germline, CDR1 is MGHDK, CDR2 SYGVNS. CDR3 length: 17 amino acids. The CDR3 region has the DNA TGTGCCAGCAAGAACGAGGCGGGGGGTCTACCCTACAATGAGCAGTTCTTC. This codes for CASKNEAGGLPYNEQFF.

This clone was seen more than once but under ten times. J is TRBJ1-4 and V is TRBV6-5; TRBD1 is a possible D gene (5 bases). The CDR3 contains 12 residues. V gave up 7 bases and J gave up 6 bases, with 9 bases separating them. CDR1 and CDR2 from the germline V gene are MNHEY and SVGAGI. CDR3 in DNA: TGTGCCAGCAAGGACACAGATGAAAAACTGTTTTTT. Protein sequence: CASKDTDEKLFF.

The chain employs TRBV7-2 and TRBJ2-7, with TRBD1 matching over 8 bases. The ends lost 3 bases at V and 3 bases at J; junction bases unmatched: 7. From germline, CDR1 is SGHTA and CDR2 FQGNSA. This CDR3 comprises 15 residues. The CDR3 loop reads CASSFKGTGLYEQYF. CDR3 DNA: TGTGCCAGCAGCTTTAAGGGGACAGGTCTCTACGAGCAGTACTTC.

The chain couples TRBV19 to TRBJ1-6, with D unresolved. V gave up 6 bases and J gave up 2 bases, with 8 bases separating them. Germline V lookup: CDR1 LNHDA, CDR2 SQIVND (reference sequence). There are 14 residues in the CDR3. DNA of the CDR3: TGTGCCAGTAGCCTCAGCACCTATAATTCACCCCTCCACTTT. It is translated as CASSLSTYNSPLHF. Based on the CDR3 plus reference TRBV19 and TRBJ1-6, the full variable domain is DGGITQSPKYLFRKEGQNVTLSCEQNLNHDAMYWYRQDPGQGLRLIYYSQIVNDFQKGDIAEGYSVSREKKESFPLTVTSAQKNPTAFYLCASSLSTYNSPLHFGNGTRLTVT.

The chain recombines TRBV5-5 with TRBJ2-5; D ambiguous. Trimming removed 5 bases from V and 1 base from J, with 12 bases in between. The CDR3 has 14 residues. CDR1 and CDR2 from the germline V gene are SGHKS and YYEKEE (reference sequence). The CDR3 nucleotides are TGTGCCAGCAGTTCCTCTCGGACCCAAGAGACCCAGTACTTC. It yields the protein CASSSSRTQETQYF. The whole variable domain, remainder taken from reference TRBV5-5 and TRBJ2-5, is DAGVTQSPTHLIKTRGQQVTLRCSPISGHKSVSWYQQVLGQGPQFIFQYYEKEERGRGNFPDRFSARQFPNYSSELNVNALLLGDSALYLCASSSSRTQETQYFGPGTRLLVL.

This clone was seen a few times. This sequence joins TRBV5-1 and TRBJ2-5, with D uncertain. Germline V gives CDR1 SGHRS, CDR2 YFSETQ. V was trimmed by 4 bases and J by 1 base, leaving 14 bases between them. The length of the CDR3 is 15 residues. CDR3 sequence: CASSLTSPAQETQYF. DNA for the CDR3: TGCGCCAGCAGCCTCACTTCACCCGCCCAAGAGACCCAGTACTTC.

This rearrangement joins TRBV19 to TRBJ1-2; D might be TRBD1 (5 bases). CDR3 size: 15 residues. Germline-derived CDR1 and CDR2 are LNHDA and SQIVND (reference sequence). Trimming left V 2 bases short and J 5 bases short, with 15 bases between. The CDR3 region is CASSISGTTFYGYTF. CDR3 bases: TGTGCCAGTAGTATATCAGGGACGACCTTTTATGGCTACACCTTC.

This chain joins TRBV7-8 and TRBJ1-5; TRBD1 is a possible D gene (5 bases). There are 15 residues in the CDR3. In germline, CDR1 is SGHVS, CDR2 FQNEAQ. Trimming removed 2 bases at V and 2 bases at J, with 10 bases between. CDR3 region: CASSLTGVGNQPQHF. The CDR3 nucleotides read TGTGCCAGCAGCTTAACAGGAGTCGGCAATCAGCCCCAGCATTTT.

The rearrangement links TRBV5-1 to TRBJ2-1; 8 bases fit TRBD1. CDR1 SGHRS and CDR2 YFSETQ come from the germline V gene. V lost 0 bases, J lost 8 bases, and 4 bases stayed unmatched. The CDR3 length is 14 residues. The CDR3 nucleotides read TGCGCCAGCAGCTTGGGGACAGGGCGGGATGAGCAGTTCTTC. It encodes CASSLGTGRDEQFF.

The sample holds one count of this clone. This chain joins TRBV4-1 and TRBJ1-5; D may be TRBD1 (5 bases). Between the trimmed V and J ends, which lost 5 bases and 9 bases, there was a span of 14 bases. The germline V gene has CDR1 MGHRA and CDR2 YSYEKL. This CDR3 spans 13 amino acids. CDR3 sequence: CASSGDPYGPQHF. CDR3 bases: TGCGCCAGCAGCGGGGACCCTTACGGGCCCCAGCATTTT.

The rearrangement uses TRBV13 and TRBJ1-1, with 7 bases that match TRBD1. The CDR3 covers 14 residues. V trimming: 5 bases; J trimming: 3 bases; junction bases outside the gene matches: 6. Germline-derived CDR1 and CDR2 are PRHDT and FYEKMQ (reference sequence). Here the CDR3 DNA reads TGTGCCAGCAGCGTAAGACAGGGATACACTGAAGCTTTCTTT. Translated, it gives CASSVRQGYTEAFF.

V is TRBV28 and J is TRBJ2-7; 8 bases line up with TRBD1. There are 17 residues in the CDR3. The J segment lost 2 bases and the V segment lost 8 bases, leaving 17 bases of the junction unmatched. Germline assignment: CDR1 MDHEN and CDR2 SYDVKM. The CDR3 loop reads CASVSRTGFGFAYEQYF. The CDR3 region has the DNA TGTGCCAGCGTTAGCCGGACAGGGTTCGGGTTTGCCTACGAGCAGTACTTC.

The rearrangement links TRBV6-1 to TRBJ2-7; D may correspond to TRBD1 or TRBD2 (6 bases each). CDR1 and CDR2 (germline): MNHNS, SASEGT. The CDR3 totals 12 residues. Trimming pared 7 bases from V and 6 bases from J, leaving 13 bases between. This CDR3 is CASNFWGAEQYF. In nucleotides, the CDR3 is TGTGCCAGCAATTTTTGGGGGGCCGAGCAGTACTTC.

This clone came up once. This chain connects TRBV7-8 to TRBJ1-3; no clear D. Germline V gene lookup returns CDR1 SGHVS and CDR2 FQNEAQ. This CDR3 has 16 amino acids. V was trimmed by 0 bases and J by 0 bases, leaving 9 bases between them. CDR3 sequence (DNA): TGTGCCAGCAGCTTAGCGATGTCAGTCTCTGGAAACACCATATATTTT. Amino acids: CASSLAMSVSGNTIYF. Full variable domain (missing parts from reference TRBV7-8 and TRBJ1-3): GAGVSQSPRYKVAKRGQDVALRCDPISGHVSLFWYQQALGQGPEFLTYFQNEAQLDKSGLPSDRFFAERPEGSVSTLKIQRTQQEDSAVYLCASSLAMSVSGNTIYFGEGSWLTVV.

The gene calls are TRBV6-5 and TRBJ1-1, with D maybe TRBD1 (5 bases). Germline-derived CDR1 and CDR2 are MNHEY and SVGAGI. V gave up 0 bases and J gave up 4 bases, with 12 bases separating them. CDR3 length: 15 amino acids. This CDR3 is CASSYSSTGVTEAFF. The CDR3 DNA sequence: TGTGCCAGCAGTTACTCGAGTACAGGTGTCACTGAAGCTTTCTTT.

CDR3 DNA sequence: TGTGCCAGCAGCAAAGTAGCGGTTGACTACGAGCAGTACTTC. Protein product: CASSKVAVDYEQYF. The rearrangement links TRBV21-1 to TRBJ2-7; the table's D call, TRBD2, has no DNA check behind it. TRBV21-1 is annotated as a pseudogene. The length of the CDR3 is 14 residues.

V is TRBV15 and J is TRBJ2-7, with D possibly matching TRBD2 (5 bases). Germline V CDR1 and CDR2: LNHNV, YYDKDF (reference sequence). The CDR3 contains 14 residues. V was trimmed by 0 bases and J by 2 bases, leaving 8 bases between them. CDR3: CATSRDPGTYEQYF. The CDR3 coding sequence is TGTGCCACCAGCAGAGATCCGGGGACCTACGAGCAGTACTTC.

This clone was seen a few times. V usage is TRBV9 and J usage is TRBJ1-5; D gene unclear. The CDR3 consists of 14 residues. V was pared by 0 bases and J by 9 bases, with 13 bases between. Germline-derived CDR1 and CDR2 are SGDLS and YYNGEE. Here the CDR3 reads CASSVARTGGPQHF. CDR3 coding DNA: TGTGCCAGCAGCGTAGCACGGACCGGTGGGCCCCAGCATTTT.

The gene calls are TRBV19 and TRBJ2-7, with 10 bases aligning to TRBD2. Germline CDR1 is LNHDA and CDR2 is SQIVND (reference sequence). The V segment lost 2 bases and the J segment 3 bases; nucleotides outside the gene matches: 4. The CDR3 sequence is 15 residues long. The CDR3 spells CASSILAGAVYEQYF. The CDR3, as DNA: TGTGCCAGTAGTATACTAGCGGGGGCAGTCTACGAGCAGTACTTC.

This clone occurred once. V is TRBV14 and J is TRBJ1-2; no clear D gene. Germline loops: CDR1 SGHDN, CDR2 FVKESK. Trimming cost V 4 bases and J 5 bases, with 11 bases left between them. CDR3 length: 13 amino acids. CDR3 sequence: CASSRAWNYGYTF. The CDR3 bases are TGTGCCAGCAGCCGCGCATGGAATTATGGCTACACCTTC. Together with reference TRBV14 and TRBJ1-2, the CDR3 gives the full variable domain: EAGVTQFPSHSVIEKGQTVTLRCDPISGHDNLYWYRRVMGKEIKFLLHFVKESKQDESGMPNNRFLAERTGGTYSTLKVQPAELEDSGVYFCASSRAWNYGYTFGSGTRLTVV.

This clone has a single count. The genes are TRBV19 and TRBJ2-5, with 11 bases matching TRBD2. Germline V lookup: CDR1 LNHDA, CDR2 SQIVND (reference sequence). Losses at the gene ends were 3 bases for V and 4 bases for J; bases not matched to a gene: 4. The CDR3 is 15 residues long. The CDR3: CASSILGTSGETQYF. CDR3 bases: TGTGCCAGTAGTATTTTAGGGACTAGCGGAGAGACCCAGTACTTC.

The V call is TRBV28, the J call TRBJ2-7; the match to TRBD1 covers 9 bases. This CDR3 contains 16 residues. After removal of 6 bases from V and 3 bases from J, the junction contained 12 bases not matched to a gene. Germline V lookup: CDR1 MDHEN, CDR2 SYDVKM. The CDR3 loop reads CASRDAGTGPLYEQYF. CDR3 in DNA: TGTGCCAGCAGGGATGCCGGGACAGGGCCGCTCTACGAGCAGTACTTC.